Listed below are T cell receptor beta chains from one sample, sequenced in a study of post-analysis software for immune sequencing data. TCRdb independently ran MiXCR on the PCR reads; one entry per CDR3 protein. Here the sample spans hundreds of thousands of distinct CDR3 sequences, roughly 58% being singletons. Sequenced sample: blood. The receptors were gathered from a girl aged 10 to 17 with multiple sclerosis. CDR3s include the opening cysteine and the closing phenylalanine or tryptophan. The D gene is left open where the match is weak. Clone size, where shown, is once, few, many, or a class for clones that have expanded.

TRBJ1-2 | - | TRBV7-3 | - | TGTGCCAGCAGCTTAGCGTATCGGGATCCCGCCTATGGCTACACCTTC | CASSLAYRDPAYGYTF
TRBJ2-3 | TRBD2 | TRBV4-1 | - | TGCGCCAACAGCGATGCAGGTAGCGGGAGCAAGGCTGCGACAGATACGCAGTATTTT | CANSDAGSGSKAATDTQYF
TRBJ2-5 | - | TRBV9 | - | TGTGCCAGCAGCGAAACAGAGGTAGAGACCCAGTACTTC | CASSETEVETQYF
TRBJ2-1 | - | TRBV6-2/TRBV6-3 | - | TGTGCCAGCAGGCGAACGAATGAGCAGTTCTTC | CASRRTNEQFF
TRBJ2-3 | TRBD2 | TRBV4-1 | - | TGCGCCAGCAGCCAAGACGGGACTAGCGGGAGATCCGATACGCAGTATTTT | CASSQDGTSGRSDTQYF
TRBJ1-4 | - | TRBV29-1 | - | TGCGGCGTGGGCGCCGGGGGGGATGAAAAACTGTTTTTT | CGVGAGGDEKLFF
TRBJ1-2 | - | TRBV9 | few | TGTGCCAGCAGCGTAGCAGGACAGCGAGCCTATGGCTACACCTTC | CASSVAGQRAYGYTF
TRBJ2-3 | - | TRBV5-1 | few | TGCGCCAGCAGCTTGCCCCCCATTACAGATACGCAGTATTTT | CASSLPPITDTQYF
TRBJ2-1 | - | TRBV25-1 | - | TGTGCCAGCAGTGGGAGGGCCGGGACTACCCGGGGGGCTTACAATGAGCAGTTCTTC | CASSGRAGTTRGAYNEQFF
TRBJ1-2 | TRBD1 | TRBV10-3 | few | TGTGCCATCAGTGTTTCAGGGGGCTATGGCTACACCTTC | CAISVSGGYGYTF
TRBJ2-5 | - | TRBV7-3 | - | TGTGCCAGCAGCTTAAATATAGGGGAGACCCAGTACTTC | CASSLNIGETQYF
TRBJ2-7 | TRBD1 | TRBV20-1 | - | TGCAGTGCCACCGGGACAGGGGGTTACGAGCAGTACTTC | CSATGTGGYEQYF
TRBJ2-1 | - | TRBV12-5 | - | TGTGCTAGTGGTTTGGTAACCAATGAGCAGTTCTTC | CASGLVTNEQFF
TRBJ2-7 | TRBD1 | TRBV11-1 | - | TGTGCCAGCAGCTTAGCCGGGGACAGTGGCTACGAGCAGTACTTC | CASSLAGDSGYEQYF
TRBJ2-7 | - | TRBV5-1 | once | TGCGCCAGCAGCTTGGGGGATGGGGGAATAATCGAGCAGTACTTC | CASSLGDGGIIEQYF
TRBJ2-1 | - | TRBV6-5 | - | TGTGCCAGCAGTTACGGCGCCTCCTACAACGAGCAGTTCTTC | CASSYGASYNEQFF
TRBJ2-1 | - | TRBV7-9 | - | TGTGCCAGCAGCTTATCCGGGGTAAGGAATGAGCAGTTCTTC | CASSLSGVRNEQFF
TRBJ2-7 | TRBD2 | TRBV5-1 | few | TGCGCCAGCAGCCCAGGACTAGCGGGAGTTAGCGAGCAGTACTTC | CASSPGLAGVSEQYF
TRBJ2-1 | - | TRBV29-1 | - | TGCAGCGTTGCTAGGCGCAATGAGCAGTTCTTC | CSVARRNEQFF
TRBJ1-1 | TRBD1 | TRBV3-1 | once | TGTGCCAGCAGCCTACGACCTACCGGGACAGAGAACACTGAAGCTTTCTTT | CASSLRPTGTENTEAFF
TRBJ2-6 | - | TRBV3-1 | few | TGTGCCAGCAGCCAAGATCCCGGGGCTGGGGCCAACGTCCTGACTTTC | CASSQDPGAGANVLTF
TRBJ2-4 | TRBD1 | TRBV28 | few | TGTGCCAGCAGAGAAACGGGGGACAGGGGCAAAAACATTCAGTACTTC | CASRETGDRGKNIQYF
TRBJ2-1 | - | TRBV12-3/TRBV12-4 | - | TGTGCCAGCAGTTGGGACCTGGAAGCCAATGAGCAGTTCTTC | CASSWDLEANEQFF
TRBJ1-1 | TRBD1 | TRBV5-5 | - | TGTGCCAGCAGCCTGCCCACGGACAGGGCGAACACTGAAGCTTTCTTT | CASSLPTDRANTEAFF
TRBJ1-1 | - | TRBV10-3 | - | TGTGCCATCAGTGAGTCGAGCGGGACTGAAGCTTTCTTT | CAISESSGTEAFF
TRBJ2-5 | - | TRBV20-1 | - | TGCAGTGCTACGGGGGAAGAGACCCAGTACTTC | CSATGEETQYF
TRBJ2-1 | TRBD2 | TRBV5-5 | - | TGTGCCAGCAACGCCGGCCTAGCGGGAGTCGATGAGCAGTTCTTC | CASNAGLAGVDEQFF
TRBJ2-1 | TRBD2 | TRBV7-3 | - | TGTGCCAGCAGTGACGTGTCGGGAGGGCCATATGAGCAGTTCTTC | CASSDVSGGPYEQFF
TRBJ1-5 | - | TRBV20-1 | - | TGCAGTGCTGGAGGCCCTCGACGGAATAGCAATCAGCCCCAGCATTTT | CSAGGPRRNSNQPQHF
TRBJ2-7 | TRBD1 | TRBV29-1 | few | TGCAGCGTCGGGACAGGGATCTCCTACGAGCAGTACTTC | CSVGTGISYEQYF
TRBJ2-1 | TRBD2 | TRBV5-1 | - | TGCGCCAGCAGCACTAGCGGCTACAATGAGCAGTTCTTC | CASSTSGYNEQFF
TRBJ2-7 | TRBD2 | TRBV5-1 | - | TGCGCCAGCAGCTTCAGCGGGAGGGCCCACGAGCAGTACTTC | CASSFSGRAHEQYF
TRBJ2-5 | - | TRBV6-1 | few | TGTGCCAGCAGTCTGGGGCCCCCTCGGGAGACCCAGTACTTC | CASSLGPPRETQYF
TRBJ2-3 | TRBD1 | TRBV5-1 | - | TGCGCCAGCAGCTTGGGGACAGGGGGCAGGGCAGATACGCAGTATTTT | CASSLGTGGRADTQYF
TRBJ2-6 | - | TRBV18 | - | TGTGCCAGCTCACCACTATCGGCAACTGGGGCCAACGTCCTGACTTTC | CASSPLSATGANVLTF
TRBJ2-5 | - | TRBV14 | - | TGTGCCAGCAGCTCAAGCCCGGACAGCTTATTCTCCTACGGGCAGTACTTC | CASSSSPDSLFSYGQYF
TRBJ1-5 | - | TRBV12-3/TRBV12-4 | - | TGTGCCAGCAGCCCCACTCGCGCCCAGCCCCAGCATTTT | CASSPTRAQPQHF
TRBJ2-5 | TRBD1 | TRBV6-5 | once | TGTGCCAGCAGTAAAGCGACAGGGTCTAAGACCCAGTACTTC | CASSKATGSKTQYF
TRBJ2-7 | TRBD2 | TRBV29-1 | - | TGCAGCGTTGAAGATCTCGGCGGGAGTAACGCCTACGAGCAGTACTTC | CSVEDLGGSNAYEQYF
TRBJ2-2 | - | TRBV20-1 | - | TGCAGTGCCGCCCCCGGAGCGAACACCGGGGAGCTGTTTTTT | CSAAPGANTGELFF
TRBJ1-2 | TRBD1 | TRBV29-1 | few | TGCAGCACCAAGGGGCAGGGGGCTGTGGGCTACACCTTC | CSTKGQGAVGYTF
TRBJ2-2 | TRBD2 | TRBV7-2 | - | TGTGCCAGCAGCCCCCGAGGAGCGGGGGGCGCGAACACCGGGGAGCTGTTTTTT | CASSPRGAGGANTGELFF
TRBJ1-1 | - | TRBV14 | - | TGTGCCAGCAGCCAAGTTAGCCGCGGGGGAGCTTTCTTT | CASSQVSRGGAFF
TRBJ1-4 | - | TRBV12-3/TRBV12-4 | few | TGTGCCAGCACCCTGAGCCGGAGGGAAGTGAATGAAAAACTGTTTTTT | CASTLSRREVNEKLFF
TRBJ2-4 | - | TRBV7-3 | - | TGTGCCAGCAGCTTAGAGGGGGTCGGCTGGGGGCAAAACATTCAGTACTTC | CASSLEGVGWGQNIQYF